This TCR beta chain derives from a study of blood T cell repertoires in COVID-19. On the study more broadly: Acute and convalescent COVID-19 specimens originated in the United States, Italy and Spain. In each case, the material was cDNA or gDNA derived from T cells, B-cell-depleted T cells, or PBMCs.

Source study methods: Amplified reference gene primers provided the basis for estimating nucleated cell counts. TCRdb's copy holds only in-frame clones and misses some; the assay was immunoSEQ multiplex PCR. V, J and clone size are those of that table, while D and trimming were read from the DNA. The sample has over 120,000 clones; approximately 89% are singletons. Sequences were obtained from peripheral blood. This sequence was found in a human donor in a cohort sampled during active COVID-19.

The CDR3 DNA reads as TGTGCCAGCGGGCGGGGGTCGGAGGCTTTCTTT. The encoded protein is CASGRGSEAFF. This sequence joins TRBV12-3 or TRBV12-4 and TRBJ1-1; TRBD1 is a possible D gene (5 bases). The CDR3 has 11 residues. V lost 8 bases to trimming and J lost 11 bases, with 15 bases between them.